This T cell receptor beta chain was recorded in a study of T cell responses to AZD1222 COVID-19 vaccine. Using immunoSEQ multiplex PCR, the repertoire was profiled, and TCRdb retains in-frame clones only, with some absent. The table lists 90,000 to 140,000 clones, 82% of them singletons, with 4% to 6% in the top ten. Germline V lookup: CDR1 GTSNPN, CDR2 SVGIG (reference sequence). The CDR3 runs 13 residues. V was cut by 4 bases and J by 3 bases, with 10 bases left in between. By its share, this clone is medium-sized. V is TRBV30 and J is TRBJ1-3, with D unclear. This TCR was recovered from an adult in good health. The source was peripheral blood, collected on day 0 of AZD1222 vaccination. The CDR3: CAWIERNGNTIYF. CDR3 DNA: TGTGCCTGGATCGAGAGAAATGGAAACACCATATATTTT.